Sequencing of this T cell receptor (beta chain) was carried out in a study of identical twins (dated by TCRdb to the mid-2010s). Regarding the research as a whole: The study deep-sequenced TCR alpha and beta repertoires from monozygotic twins, unrelated adults of various ages and cord blood to test whether fetal clonotypes persist. To rule out contamination, replicate twin experiments were performed at different times with different library preparation protocols.

All donors were healthy Caucasians. Three pairs of female monozygotic twins, all aged roughly 18 to 29 years, made up the twin cohort. Positive isolation kits from Invitrogen were used to isolate the CD4+ and CD8+ T cell populations. This clonotype occurred a few times. Its target antigen remains unknown. No base quality values were provided; no much bigger clone lies one nucleotide off. Via the germline V gene, CDR1 is MNHNS and CDR2 SASEGT. Here V drops 6 bases and J drops 0 bases, and the junction holds 10 bases not matched to any gene. The CDR3 starts with the cysteine, ends with the phenylalanine, and has 18 residues. CDR3 DNA only is kept here, 54 bases in frame from base 1. Library prep was done by 5' RACE. The run used an Illumina HiSeq 2000. Template switching introduced a universal primer binding site; the final cDNA contained a unique molecular identifier, enabling accurate counting of TCR cDNA molecules. Specific primers in the conserved constant-segment region were used to synthesize first-strand cDNA for TCR alpha and beta chains. To control for contamination, each cDNA library was double barcoded with a SMART-Mk sample barcode plus Illumina barcodes. Two successive PCR steps introduced TruSeq adapter sequences along with Illumina sample barcodes. The TCR alpha and beta cDNA libraries were sequenced on the Illumina HiSeq platform using custom primers. The paper's processing steps were these. MiGEC was used to process raw reads and extract unique molecular identifiers, and MiXCR was used to find CDR3 positions. Recombination models were inferred per individual with the repgenHMM and IGoR tools using an EM algorithm. The tcR package in R was used for shared clonotype analysis, with sharing normalized by the product of cloneset sizes. To study raw recombination without the effects of thymic and clonal selection, out-of-frame nonproductive sequences were analyzed. Through fastp at Q25 and MiXCR, TCRdb rebuilt clones from the public reads, retaining in-frame beta chains. Rows are unified per CDR3 protein, each entry keeping the most common DNA and genes. The V and J calls were determined by TCRdb, not by the authors. The sample records hundreds of thousands of distinct CDR3 sequences, 9% to 15% of which are singletons. Jointly, the top ten make up more than 6% of the sample.

Results and caveats for the whole study, not just this receptor: In monozygotic twins, recombination models systematically underestimated out-of-frame TCR alpha sharing, but the models matched the sharing seen between unrelated individuals. Compared with coincidental sharing between unrelated individuals, out-of-frame TCR alpha sequences shared between twins had an excess of sequences with low generation probability. Zero-insertion analyses could be partly confounded by invariant T cells such as MAIT and iNKT, though diverse VJ usage argued against such confounding for most clonotypes. In beta out-of-frame sequences, excess twin sharing was weaker, because having fewer shared sequences lowered the signal-to-noise ratio. Fewer insertions were carried by abundant cord blood beta clonotypes; a weaker similar trend was observed in young adult naive repertoires, while no such trend was observed in memory repertoires. Because the same donors could not be followed over many years, the conclusions relied on cross-sectional statistical analysis.

The sample was also linked to a second study, of yellow fever vaccine responses in identical twins. From that second study: According to the authors, in identical twins the way T cells responded to vaccination appeared partly convergent and partly personalized. The study precisely tracked vaccine-responding T cell clones in identical twins.

This TCR was recovered from a woman younger than 30 in good health. Sequencing was performed on CD8+ T cells sorted from blood. This receptor chain uses TRBV6-1 and TRBJ2-2, with 10 central nucleotides matching TRBD1. In nucleotides, the sequence is TGTGCCAGCAGACACCCACTTGGACAGGGGGCGAACACCGGGGAGCTGTTTTTT. This translates into CASRHPLGQGANTGELFF.